In this sample, the clone carrying this T cell receptor (beta chain) turned up many times. The antigen remains unidentified. Researchers prepared the TCRbeta library using unique molecular identifiers, the study reports. TCRdb re-called the PCR reads with MiXCR, one entry per CDR3 protein. Of about 290,000 distinct CDR3 sequences in the sample, over 7.5% were seen once. CDR1 SNHLY and CDR2 FYNNEI come from the germline V gene. The CDR3 spans 17 residues. With 7 bases clipped from V and 3 bases from J, the junction kept 13 bases outside the gene matches. The data originate from a study of T-cell reconstitution after alpha-beta-depleted transplantation in children. General observations from the study: There were reportedly several hundred expanded graft clones from which alpha-beta T cells came about two months after transplant. T-cell numbers and diversity, one year after transplant, stemmed largely from T cells that were newly produced. From surviving recipient T cells and thymic progenitors came the high day-60 TCRbeta diversity observed in some patients.

The sequence came from a female patient between 2 and 10 years old who had a stem cell transplant for Fanconi anemia, so the T cells may come from the graft donor. Sequencing used peripheral blood, obtained 360 days after TCRalphabeta/CD19-depleted stem cell transplant. The rearrangement joins TRBV2 to TRBJ2-2; 8 positions match TRBD2. CDR3 in DNA: TGTGCCAGCACCTTAACCGGGACTAGGAGTGACACCGGGGAGCTGTTTTTT. The encoded protein is CASTLTGTRSDTGELFF.